What follows are 16 T cell receptor beta chains derived from one specimen sequenced in a study of cytomegalovirus exposure and HLA in healthy donors. The primer mix had 60 Vbeta and 13 Jbeta primers. Here immunoSEQ multiplex PCR was the method, and the copy in TCRdb shows in-frame clones only, minus some. The table lists fewer than 150,000 clones, about 66% of them singletons. The sample was PBMCs. The receptors originated from a human donor in good health.

The chain has TRBV5-5 and TRBJ1-1; no clear D. Germline V CDR1 and CDR2: SGHKS, YYEKEE (reference sequence). Trimming stripped 4 bases from V and 0 bases from J, with 7 bases between. The CDR3 is 13 residues long. Here the CDR3 reads CASSRSMNTEAFF. The CDR3 region has the DNA TGTGCCAGCAGCCGAAGCATGAACACTGAAGCTTTCTTT.

Only a few counts were recorded for this clone. The gene calls are TRBV6-1 and TRBJ2-1; TRBD2 agrees at 11 bases. CDR1 and CDR2 from the germline V gene are MNHNS and SASEGT. Unmatched junction bases numbered 5, after V lost 9 bases and J lost 4 bases. This CDR3 has 14 residues. CDR3 residues: CASPGTSGYNEQFF. In DNA form, the CDR3 reads TGTGCCAGTCCCGGGACTAGCGGATACAATGAGCAGTTCTTC.

The chain is built from TRBV7-3 and TRBJ1-5; possibly TRBD1 for D (6 bases). The V and J ends lost 3 bases and 6 bases respectively, with 9 bases between them. This CDR3 region has 13 residues. Germline CDR1 reads SGHTA; CDR2 reads FQGTGA. As DNA, the CDR3 is TGTGCCAGCAGCTTCGACAGGACTCAGCCCCAGCATTTT. Its protein is CASSFDRTQPQHF.

The V call is TRBV4-1, the J call TRBJ2-3; 10 nucleotides match TRBD2. Unmatched junction bases numbered 6, after V lost 1 base and J lost 5 bases. The CDR3 is made up of 16 amino acids. In germline, CDR1 is MGHRA, CDR2 YSYEKL. As DNA, the CDR3 is TGCGCCAGCAGCCAAGGAGAGCGGGAGGGGGTAGATACGCAGTATTTT. This encodes CASSQGEREGVDTQYF.

The V and J genes are TRBV11-3 and TRBJ2-7; D is uncertain. This CDR3 contains 15 residues. Trimming removed 1 base at V and 3 bases at J, with 13 bases between. The V gene's germline CDR1 is SGHNT and CDR2 YENEEA. CDR3 amino acids: CASSLVYESNYEQYF. CDR3 DNA: TGTGCCAGCAGCTTAGTATATGAGAGTAACTACGAGCAGTACTTC.

CDR3 in amino acids: CASSEGTKGEKLFF. The CDR3 DNA reads TGTGCCAGCAGTGAGGGGACTAAGGGTGAAAAACTGTTTTTT. The rearrangement links TRBV25-1 to TRBJ1-4; weak D call: TRBD1 (5 bases). This CDR3 region has 14 residues. V was clipped by 3 bases and J by 7 bases, with 12 bases between them. CDR1 and CDR2 (germline): MGHDK, SYGVNS.

This sequence joins TRBV19 and TRBJ2-4; 8 bases are shared with TRBD2. The CDR3 loop spans 17 amino acids. Trimming took 4 bases from V and 0 from J; bases not matched to a gene: 8. From germline, CDR1 is LNHDA and CDR2 SQIVND (reference sequence). CDR3 sequence reads: CASSSYQRELAKNIQYF. In nucleotides, the CDR3 is TGTGCCAGTAGTAGCTATCAGCGGGAGCTAGCCAAAAACATTCAGTACTTC.

The CDR3 is CATNAGTGREKLFF. CDR3 coding DNA: TGTGCCACAAATGCCGGGACAGGGCGTGAAAAACTGTTTTTT. The chain is built from TRBV15 and TRBJ1-4; TRBD1 aligns across 9 bases. The J segment lost 7 bases and the V segment lost 9 bases, leaving 9 bases of the junction unmatched. This CDR3 has 14 residues. CDR1 is LNHNV and CDR2 is YYDKDF in the germline V gene (reference sequence).

The chain employs TRBV6-5 and TRBJ1-5; the D gene is possibly TRBD1 (5 bases). This CDR3 contains 12 residues. V was shortened by 6 bases and J by 4 bases, with 7 bases between the two germline ends. Germline values: CDR1 MNHEY, CDR2 SVGAGI. DNA of the CDR3: TGTGCCAGCAGGTCAGGGAATCAGCCCCAGCATTTT. This gives the protein CASRSGNQPQHF.

The chain carries TRBV18 and TRBJ2-1, with TRBD2 identical over 15 bases. The CDR3 sequence is 16 residues long. Trimming took 0 bases from V and 8 from J; bases not matched to a gene: 2. Germline lookup yields CDR1 KGHSH and CDR2 LQKENI. The CDR3 coding sequence is TGTGCCAGCTCACCACCGGGACTAGCGGGAGGAGATGAGCAGTTCTTC. Its translation is CASSPPGLAGGDEQFF.

This clone was counted only a few times. V gene TRBV18 combines with J gene TRBJ1-1; D is perhaps TRBD1 (5 bases). CDR1 and CDR2 from the germline V gene are KGHSH and LQKENI. Trimming removed 2 bases from V and 1 base from J, with 14 bases in between. CDR3 size: 16 residues. The CDR3 sequence: CASSPLDTQRNTEAFF. The DNA of the CDR3 is TGTGCCAGCTCACCATTGGACACGCAGAGGAACACTGAAGCTTTCTTT.

The V call is TRBV7-2, the J call TRBJ2-4, with TRBD2 matching 7 bases. V lost 6 bases to trimming and J lost 5 bases; unmatched junction nucleotides: 13. Per the germline V gene, CDR1 is SGHTA and CDR2 is FQGNSA. This CDR3 is 16 amino acids long. The CDR3 loop is CASRVGGTTTQNIQYF. The CDR3 region has the DNA TGTGCCAGCAGAGTAGGAGGGACTACCACTCAAAACATTCAGTACTTC.

This rearrangement joins TRBV9 to TRBJ2-2; 12 bases align to TRBD2. Germline assignment: CDR1 SGDLS and CDR2 YYNGEE. This CDR3 comprises 18 residues. V was pared by 0 bases and J by 4 bases, with 7 bases of the junction left unmatched. The CDR3 sequence: CASSVVPTSGSGTGELFF. CDR3 sequence (DNA): TGTGCCAGCAGCGTAGTCCCGACTAGCGGGAGTGGCACCGGGGAGCTGTTTTTT.

V usage is TRBV10-2 and J usage is TRBJ2-3, with TRBD2 matching 11 bases. The CDR3 extends over 16 amino acids. V lost 7 bases, J lost 2 bases, and 8 bases stayed unmatched. CDR1 is WSHSY, CDR2 SAAADI, per germline. The CDR3 DNA follows: TGCGCCAGCAACCTACGACTAGCGGGAAACACAGATACGCAGTATTTT. Amino acid sequence: CASNLRLAGNTDTQYF.

The chain employs TRBV11-3 and TRBJ2-5, with 9 bases lining up with TRBD1. The J call could be wrong; TRBJ2-7 is a better fit for the DNA end. This CDR3 contains 14 residues. CDR1 and CDR2 (germline): SGHNT, YENEEA. The DNA for the CDR3 is TGTGCCAGCAGCCCGTGGACAGGGGACTACGAGCAGTACTTC. Its protein product is CASSPWTGDYEQYF.

The genes are TRBV21-1 and TRBJ1-6. TRBV21-1 is a recognized pseudogene. This CDR3 comprises 21 residues. The CDR3 DNA reads TGTGCCAGCAGCAAAAAGGGGGGGATTCGTCCTCAAGGGAGCTATAATTCACCCCTCCACTTT. Translating gives CASSKKGGIRPQGSYNSPLHF.